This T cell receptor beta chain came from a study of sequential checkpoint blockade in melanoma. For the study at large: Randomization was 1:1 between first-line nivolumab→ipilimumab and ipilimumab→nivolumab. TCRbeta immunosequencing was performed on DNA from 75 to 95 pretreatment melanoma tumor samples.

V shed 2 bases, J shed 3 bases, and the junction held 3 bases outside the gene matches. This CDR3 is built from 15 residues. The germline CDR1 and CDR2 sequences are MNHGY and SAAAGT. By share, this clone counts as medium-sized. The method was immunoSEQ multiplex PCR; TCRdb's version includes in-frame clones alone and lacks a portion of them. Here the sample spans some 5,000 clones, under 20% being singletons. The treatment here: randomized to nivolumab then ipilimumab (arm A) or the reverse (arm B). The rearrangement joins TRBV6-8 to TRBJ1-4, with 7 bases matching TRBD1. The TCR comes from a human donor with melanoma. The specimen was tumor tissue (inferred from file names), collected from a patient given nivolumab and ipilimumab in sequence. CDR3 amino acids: CASSYPTGPNEKLFF. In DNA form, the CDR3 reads TGTGCCAGCAGTTACCCGACAGGGCCTAATGAAAAACTGTTTTTT.